This TCR beta chain was captured by sequencing in a study of regulatory T cells in long-lasting Graves disease. iRepertoire HTBI primers and Arm-PCR of CDR3 regions built TCR beta libraries. TCRdb used MiXCR to reprocess the multiplex PCR reads, holding one entry per CDR3 protein. Among 620,000 or so distinct CDR3 sequences listed, approximately 15% were seen once. This clonotype came up a few times. Time point specified: newly diagnosed GD, antithyroid drugs for less than 3 months. Construction of the TCR library relied on RNA isolated from PBMCs. Germline values: CDR1 DFQATT, CDR2 SNEGSKA (reference sequence). V lost 5 bases, J lost 2 bases, and 11 bases stayed unmatched. The CDR3 covers 16 residues. Separately, the same data were catalogued under a study of T cells in Graves' hyperthyroidism and ophthalmopathy. That study reports: HTBI primers drove first-round RT-PCR of the TCR CDR3.

The source is a woman aged 25 to 39 with Graves disease. Sequenced here: peripheral blood mononuclear cells (PBMCs), sampled at new diagnosis, from a patient treated with antithyroid drugs. The gene calls are TRBV20-1 and TRBJ1-2, with TRBD1 matching 10 bases. This CDR3 reads CSASYSGTGENYGYTF. The CDR3 DNA reads as TGCAGTGCTTCTTATTCCGGGACAGGGGAAAACTATGGCTACACCTTC.